The next 13 T cell receptor beta chains were all read from a single sample in a study of regulatory T cells in long-lasting Graves disease. Time point described: newly diagnosed GD, antithyroid drugs for less than 3 months. Making the TCR library involved RNA that had been extracted from PBMCs. Arm-PCR with iRepertoire HTBI primers amplified the CDR3 regions for these TCR beta libraries. TCRdb re-called the multiplex PCR reads with MiXCR, one entry per CDR3 protein. This table holds 560,000 or so distinct CDR3 sequences, 15% to 20% found once. This same sample was also part of a study on T cells in Graves' hyperthyroidism and ophthalmopathy.

Sequences were derived from peripheral blood mononuclear cells (PBMCs), sampled at new diagnosis, from a patient treated with antithyroid drugs. The receptors shown here come from a man between 18 and 35 years old with Graves disease.

This clonotype was seen ten or more times. This chain links TRBV30 with TRBJ2-1; D remains ambiguous. Germline loops: CDR1 GTSNPN, CDR2 SVGIG (reference sequence). V was pared by 0 bases and J by 6 bases, with 12 bases between. CDR3 length: 14 residues. This chain's CDR3 is CAWSVSPGGNEQFF. CDR3 in DNA: TGTGCCTGGAGTGTATCCCCCGGTGGCAATGAGCAGTTCTTC.

V is TRBV7-2 and J is TRBJ1-3; D unresolved. CDR1 and CDR2 (germline): SGHTA, FQGNSA. The CDR3 loop spans 15 amino acids. Trimming pared 3 bases from V and 2 bases from J, leaving 11 bases between. The CDR3 region has the DNA TGTGCCAGCAGCTTGGGGTTTTCTGCTGGAAACACCATATATTTT. Translating gives CASSLGFSAGNTIYF. Full variable domain (missing parts from reference TRBV7-2 and TRBJ1-3): GAGVSQSPSNKVTEKGKDVELRCDPISGHTALYWYRQSLGQGLEFLIYFQGNSAPDKSGLPSDRFSAERTGGSVSTLTIQRTQQEDSAVYLCASSLGFSAGNTIYFGEGSWLTVV.

This clonotype was observed at least ten times. The chain combines TRBV5-1 with TRBJ1-2, with no clear D. Trimming took 2 bases from V and 8 from J, leaving 10 bases between them. The germline gives CDR1 SGHRS, CDR2 YFSETQ. The CDR3 spans 12 residues. The CDR3, as DNA: TGCGCCAGCAGCTTTGAGGGTCTGGGCTACACCTTC. Translation gives CASSFEGLGYTF. Combining the CDR3 with reference TRBV5-1 and TRBJ1-2 gives the whole variable domain KAGVTQTPRYLIKTRGQQVTLSCSPISGHRSVSWYQQTPGQGLQFLFEYFSETQRNKGNFPGRFSGRQFSNSRSEMNVSTLELGDSALYLCASSFEGLGYTFGSGTRLTVV.

The chain joins TRBV3-1 to TRBJ2-1; D unclear. V lost 2 bases, J lost 5 bases, and 10 bases lay in between. The germline gives CDR1 LGHDT, CDR2 YNNKEL (reference sequence). CDR3 length equals 14 residues. This CDR3 is CASSQPAEDNEQFF. The CDR3 DNA follows: TGTGCCAGCAGCCAACCAGCCGAGGACAATGAGCAGTTCTTC.

The V call is TRBV20-1, the J call TRBJ2-7; 8 bases fit TRBD1. The trim removed 5 bases at V and 7 bases at J, leaving 10 bases unmatched. The CDR3 totals 13 residues. Germline CDR1 DFQATT, CDR2 SNEGSKA (reference sequence). The CDR3 bases are TGCAGTGCTCTCGAGCAGGGGGCGCGAGAGCAGTACTTC. This translates into CSALEQGAREQYF.

This clonotype was detected ten times or more. This chain joins TRBV3-1 and TRBJ2-1; D could derive from TRBD1 or TRBD2 (5 bases each). Trimming removed 3 bases from V and 5 bases from J, with 14 bases in between. This CDR3 is built from 15 residues. Germline V gives CDR1 LGHDT, CDR2 YNNKEL (reference sequence). Here the CDR3 reads CASSQGTGNDNEQFF. DNA of the CDR3: TGTGCCAGCAGCCAGGGGACCGGAAACGACAATGAGCAGTTCTTC.

This clonotype was recorded at least ten times. The J gene is TRBJ2-7, the V gene TRBV13, with 9 nucleotides matching TRBD1. In germline, CDR1 is PRHDT, CDR2 FYEKMQ (reference sequence). This CDR3 spans 14 amino acids. J gave up 7 bases and V 4 bases, and 8 bases lay outside the gene matches. CDR3: CASSSRDRVGEQYF. The CDR3 DNA sequence: TGTGCCAGCAGCTCCCGGGACAGGGTTGGGGAGCAGTACTTC.

The gene calls are TRBV7-3 and TRBJ2-1, with a weak D call TRBD2 (6 bases). Trimming stripped 5 bases from V and 4 bases from J, with 18 bases between. The CDR3 contains 16 residues. Germline V gives CDR1 SGHTA, CDR2 FQGTGA. The CDR3 sequence is CASSPLGALAYNEQFF. The CDR3 nucleotides are TGTGCCAGCAGCCCCTTGGGCGCGCTAGCGTACAATGAGCAGTTCTTC.

The chain couples TRBV2 to TRBJ2-3; possible D gene TRBD2, 6 bases. Germline CDR1 reads SNHLY; CDR2 reads FYNNEI. Trimming cost V 1 base and J 2 bases, with 7 bases left between them. There are 14 residues in the CDR3. CDR3 coding DNA: TGTGCCAGCAGTGAAGGGACTAACACAGATACGCAGTATTTT. Amino acid sequence: CASSEGTNTDTQYF.

This clonotype was observed a handful of times. The chain joins TRBV7-9 to TRBJ2-1, with 9 nucleotides matching TRBD2. From germline, CDR1 is SEHNR and CDR2 FQNEAQ (reference sequence). J gave up 3 bases and V 5 bases, and 11 bases lay outside the gene matches. There are 17 residues in the CDR3. The CDR3 loop reads CASSVTGSGRFYNEQFF. DNA for the CDR3: TGTGCCAGCAGCGTAACAGGGAGCGGGAGGTTCTACAATGAGCAGTTCTTC.

This clonotype was found many times. V and J are TRBV6-7 and TRBJ2-1; possible D gene TRBD2, 5 bases. TRBV6-7 is classed as an ORF, of uncertain function. Trimming took 1 base from V and 8 from J, leaving 21 bases between them. This CDR3 spans 17 amino acids. CDR3 in DNA: TGTGCCAGCAGTTACTACTCTTTAGCGAGAGTGTGTCATGAGCAGTTCTTC. Translation: CASSYYSLARVCHEQFF.

This clonotype was recorded at least ten times. V is TRBV6-2 or TRBV6-3 and J is TRBJ2-3; D not certain. V was cut by 7 bases and J by 4 bases, with 21 bases left in between. Per the germline V gene, CDR1 is MNHEY and CDR2 is SVGEGT. This CDR3 comprises 16 residues. The CDR3 spells CASTPAGADIPDTQYF. CDR3 DNA: TGTGCCAGCACCCCGGCCGGAGCCGATATACCAGATACGCAGTATTTT.

V and J are TRBV29-1 and TRBJ1-4; 7 nucleotides agree with TRBD1. The CDR3 runs to 14 residues. Germline CDR1 SQVTM, CDR2 ANQGSEA. V shed 5 bases, J shed 7 bases, and the junction held 10 bases outside the gene matches. In DNA form, the CDR3 reads TGCAGCGTTCAAACCGGGACAGTCGGTGAAAAACTGTTTTTT. Encoded protein: CSVQTGTVGEKLFF.